The 26 T cell receptor beta chains listed next were all sequenced from one sample in a study of T cell repertoires in cytomegalovirus infection. Via MiXCR, TCRdb re-called the reads, giving one row per CDR3 protein. The data hold about 140,000 distinct CDR3 sequences, with 5.5% to 8% observed a single time. The sample taken for sequencing was PBMCs. These receptors were taken from a human donor in good health (CMV status not recorded). Some clones in this sample may be carry-over from other donors' samples.

This clonotype was observed at least ten times. V usage is TRBV7-8 and J usage is TRBJ1-2; 8 bases are shared with TRBD1. The CDR3 spans 16 residues. Germline CDR1 is SGHVS and CDR2 is FQNEAQ. V shed 5 bases and J 2 bases; nucleotides not matched to a gene: 10. This CDR3 is CASSPPLRDRNYGYTF. CDR3 DNA sequence: TGTGCCAGCAGCCCCCCGCTCCGGGACAGGAACTATGGCTACACCTTC.

This clonotype was seen at least ten times. The chain employs TRBV7-8 and TRBJ2-5; 7 nucleotides line up with TRBD1. Trimming at V came to 1 base and at J to 5 bases, leaving 7 bases not matched to a gene. This CDR3 is built from 15 residues. The germline V gene has CDR1 SGHVS and CDR2 FQNEAQ. CDR3 nucleotide sequence: TGTGCCAGCAGCTTAGGGTATGGACAGGCGGAGACCCAGTACTTC. It is translated as CASSLGYGQAETQYF.

The CDR3 DNA reads TGCAGTGCTAGAACCTGGGGCCCGCTTGGGTATGGCTACACCTTC. Translation gives CSARTWGPLGYGYTF. The chain uses TRBV20-1 and TRBJ1-2, with a weak D call TRBD1 (5 bases). The CDR3 contains 15 residues. Germline V gene lookup returns CDR1 DFQATT and CDR2 SNEGSKA (reference sequence). Trimming shortened V by 2 bases and J by 5 bases, and 18 bases separated the two germline ends.

The chain employs TRBV20-1 and TRBJ1-6; perhaps TRBD1 as D (5 bases). The germline V gene has CDR1 DFQATT and CDR2 SNEGSKA (reference sequence). The CDR3 spans 15 residues. V gave up 3 bases and J gave up 0 bases, with 9 bases separating them. The CDR3 DNA follows: TGCAGTGCTAGGCCCGACAGCTCCTATAATTCACCCCTCCACTTT. It encodes CSARPDSSYNSPLHF.

This clonotype was detected a few times. The V and J genes are TRBV18 and TRBJ1-1; TRBD1 might be the D (6 bases). The CDR3 is 15 residues long. The germline V gene has CDR1 KGHSH and CDR2 LQKENI. V lost 3 bases and J 6 bases, leaving 17 bases between the germline ends. CDR3 sequence reads: CASSPKEGGSAEAFF. The CDR3 nucleotides read TGTGCCAGCTCACCGAAAGAGGGGGGGAGCGCTGAAGCTTTCTTT. Looking up the rest from reference TRBV18 and TRBJ1-1 gives the full variable domain: NAGVMQNPRHLVRRRGQEARLRCSPMKGHSHVYWYRQLPEEGLKFMVYLQKENIIDESGMPKERFSAEFPKEGPSILRIQQVVRGDSAAYFCASSPKEGGSAEAFFGQGTRLTVV.

In its sample, this clonotype was seen many times. CDR3: CASSRSSGAYEQYF. The DNA for the CDR3 is TGTGCCAGTAGTAGGTCGAGCGGGGCCTACGAGCAGTACTTC. The chain combines TRBV19 with TRBJ2-7, with TRBD2 matching 7 bases. The CDR3 loop spans 14 amino acids. CDR1 LNHDA and CDR2 SQIVND come from the germline V gene (reference sequence). J gave up 2 bases and V 4 bases, and 5 bases lay outside the gene matches. The variable domain in full, with the rest retrieved from reference TRBV19 and TRBJ2-7, is DGGITQSPKYLFRKEGQNVTLSCEQNLNHDAMYWYRQDPGQGLRLIYYSQIVNDFQKGDIAEGYSVSREKKESFPLTVTSAQKNPTAFYLCASSRSSGAYEQYFGPGTRLTVT.

This clonotype was recorded many times. Compared with germline, one end of the junction differs, possibly owing to a read error. V gene TRBV7-2 combines with J gene TRBJ2-4, with D unclear. This CDR3 comprises 12 residues. CDR1 is SGHTA and CDR2 is FQGNSA in the germline V gene. CDR3 nucleotide sequence: TGTGCCAGCAGCTTAGCCAGAAACATTCAGTACTTC. Its protein is CASSLARNIQYF. Combining the CDR3 with reference TRBV7-2 and TRBJ2-4 gives the whole variable domain GAGVSQSPSNKVTEKGKDVELRCDPISGHTALYWYRQSLGQGLEFLIYFQGNSAPDKSGLPSDRFSAERTGGSVSTLTIQRTQQEDSAVYLCASSLARNIQYFGAGTRLSVL.

This clonotype has a count of ten or more. The rearrangement links TRBV19 to TRBJ1-1; the match to TRBD1 covers 9 bases. The CDR3 is 15 amino acids. Trimming at V came to 4 bases and at J to 1 base, leaving 4 bases not matched to a gene. Germline-derived CDR1 and CDR2 are LNHDA and SQIVND (reference sequence). CDR3 DNA sequence: TGTGCCAGTAGTAACCGGGACAGGGCGAACACTGAAGCTTTCTTT. It yields the protein CASSNRDRANTEAFF.

This clonotype occurred many times. The chain uses TRBV7-9 and TRBJ2-3; 11 bases match TRBD2. V shed 1 base and J 4 bases; nucleotides not matched to a gene: 1. CDR1 and CDR2 (germline): SEHNR, FQNEAQ (reference sequence). This CDR3 is built from 15 residues. The CDR3: CASSLGLAGSDTQYF. The CDR3 bases are TGTGCCAGCAGCTTAGGACTAGCGGGATCAGATACGCAGTATTTT.

This clonotype has more than one count but fewer than ten. This chain links TRBV19 with TRBJ2-1, with a weak D call TRBD1 (5 bases). Looked up from germline, CDR1 is LNHDA and CDR2 is SQIVND (reference sequence). The CDR3 spans 16 residues. V was cut by 4 bases and J by 11 bases, with 24 bases left in between. The CDR3 loop reads CASSKTTTGASNKQFF. The CDR3 DNA reads TGTGCCAGTAGTAAAACCACCACTGGGGCCAGTAACAAGCAGTTCTTC.

The V gene is TRBV28, the J gene TRBJ1-2; 7 bases line up with TRBD1. The junction had 7 bases not matched to a gene; V was cut back by 11 bases and J by 4 bases. This CDR3 spans 12 amino acids. Germline assignment: CDR1 MDHEN and CDR2 SYDVKM. CDR3 nucleotide sequence: TGTGCCCACGGACAGGCCAGCTATGGCTACACCTTC. It is translated as CAHGQASYGYTF.

The chain uses TRBV6-6 and TRBJ2-1; D not certain. Trimming took off 0 bases at V and 10 bases at J, with 10 bases between the two ends. In germline, CDR1 is MNHNY, CDR2 SVGAGI (reference sequence). The CDR3 consists of 13 residues. CDR3 DNA sequence: TGTGCCAGCAGTTACTCGGTGTACGGGGAGCAGTTCTTC. This translates into CASSYSVYGEQFF.

This clonotype was seen repeatedly, ten times or more. The chain links TRBV29-1 to TRBJ1-4; TRBD1 aligns across 7 bases. The V gene's germline CDR1 is SQVTM and CDR2 ANQGSEA. This CDR3 has 16 residues. V shed 7 bases and J 0 bases; nucleotides not matched to a gene: 11. CDR3 protein: CSALSARGATNEKLFF. The CDR3 DNA reads TGCAGCGCCCTTTCGGCCAGGGGGGCAACTAATGAAAAACTGTTTTTT.

The chain recombines TRBV29-1 with TRBJ2-3; D not certain. Trimming cost V 1 base and J 6 bases, with 20 bases left between them. Germline V gene lookup returns CDR1 SQVTM and CDR2 ANQGSEA. The CDR3 sequence is 16 residues long. The CDR3 nucleotides read TGCAGCGTTGAAGGGGTACGCGGTGGAATAGGGGATACGCAGTATTTT. Its translation is CSVEGVRGGIGDTQYF.

This clonotype appeared many times. The J gene is TRBJ2-7, the V gene TRBV4-1; D gene unclear. CDR1 and CDR2 from the germline V gene are MGHRA and YSYEKL. The length of the CDR3 is 16 residues. V shed 1 base and J shed 0 bases, with 13 bases lying between them. The CDR3 bases are TGCGCCAGCAGCCAAGGCGGTCAGGTTAGCTCCTACGAGCAGTACTTC. Encoded protein: CASSQGGQVSSYEQYF.

Points on this clonotype: A single base separates this from a much larger clone, so it may be a read error. The CDR3 sequence: CASSSGTGGYNEQFF. DNA of the CDR3: TGTGCCAGCAGCTCCGGGACAGGGGGTTACAATGAGCAGTTCTTC. The rearrangement uses TRBV5-4 and TRBJ2-1; 11 nucleotides line up with TRBD1. The length of the CDR3 is 15 residues. The trim removed 3 bases at V and 4 bases at J, leaving 3 bases unmatched. The germline CDR1 and CDR2 sequences are SGHNT and YYREEE (reference sequence).

This clonotype was found a few times. The chain joins TRBV7-9 to TRBJ1-1; perhaps TRBD1 as D (5 bases). V shed 4 bases and J shed 0 bases, with 12 bases lying between them. Germline V gives CDR1 SEHNR, CDR2 FQNEAQ (reference sequence). This CDR3 has 15 residues. In DNA form, the CDR3 reads TGTGCCAGCAGCTCCCCCGGGGGGGTGAACACTGAAGCTTTCTTT. Residues: CASSSPGGVNTEAFF.

This sequence joins TRBV24-1 and TRBJ2-2; perhaps TRBD2 as D (6 bases). Deletions cut 4 bases from V and 6 bases from J, with 11 bases between. Germline V gene sequence: CDR1 KGHDR, CDR2 SFDVKD. The CDR3 sequence is 14 residues long. The DNA for the CDR3 is TGTGCCACCAGTGAGGAGCTAGCGTCCGGGGAGCTGTTTTTT. This gives the protein CATSEELASGELFF.

This chain links TRBV29-1 with TRBJ1-1, with D perhaps TRBD1 (6 bases). The CDR3 has 15 residues. The germline gives CDR1 SQVTM, CDR2 ANQGSEA. Trimming cost V 5 bases and J 0 bases, with 16 bases left between them. Here the CDR3 reads CSVPRAGVMNTEAFF. The CDR3 DNA sequence: TGCAGCGTTCCACGTGCAGGGGTCATGAACACTGAAGCTTTCTTT.

This clonotype came up many times. The rearrangement uses TRBV28 and TRBJ2-6; TRBD1 agrees at 7 bases. V was clipped by 6 bases and J by 0 bases; unmatched bases: 8. Germline loops: CDR1 MDHEN, CDR2 SYDVKM. The CDR3 totals 17 residues. The CDR3: CASSRQGFSSGANVLTF. CDR3 bases: TGTGCCAGCAGCCGACAGGGATTTTCCTCTGGGGCCAACGTCCTGACTTTC.

The sample holds a few counts of this clonotype. This sequence joins TRBV7-9 and TRBJ1-2, with D maybe TRBD1 (5 bases). Trimming left V 1 base short and J 6 bases short, with 12 bases between. CDR1 is SEHNR, CDR2 FQNEAQ, per germline (reference sequence). The CDR3 has 14 amino acids. CDR3 amino acids: CASSLGSGSDGYTF. The CDR3 DNA is TGTGCCAGCAGCTTAGGATCAGGGTCTGATGGCTACACCTTC.

This clonotype was found many times. The chain is built from TRBV14 and TRBJ2-6; weak D call: TRBD1 (6 bases). The V end lost 0 bases, the J end lost 4 bases, and 16 bases lay between the germline ends. The length of the CDR3 is 18 residues. CDR1 is SGHDN, CDR2 FVKESK, per germline. The CDR3 DNA sequence: TGTGCCAGCAGCCAAGATCGAACAGGGTTTTCGGGGGCCAACGTCCTGACTTTC. This codes for CASSQDRTGFSGANVLTF.

At least ten counts were recorded for this clonotype. The V gene is TRBV7-2, the J gene TRBJ1-5; 7 positions agree with TRBD1. Germline V gives CDR1 SGHTA, CDR2 FQGNSA. V lost 5 bases, J lost 0 bases, and 7 bases stayed unmatched. The CDR3 is 16 residues long. The CDR3 sequence: CASSLEGAYSNQPQHF. In DNA, the CDR3 is TGTGCCAGCAGCCTCGAGGGGGCGTATAGCAATCAGCCCCAGCATTTT.

This clonotype came up many times. CDR3: CASTHKRGGDTGELFF. Here the CDR3 DNA reads TGTGCCAGCACGCACAAGCGGGGGGGAGACACCGGGGAGCTGTTTTTT. The chain employs TRBV2 and TRBJ2-2, with 10 nucleotides matching TRBD2. Germline trimming cut 7 bases from V and 3 bases from J; bases unmatched to any gene: 8. Germline values: CDR1 SNHLY, CDR2 FYNNEI. The CDR3 is made up of 16 amino acids. The whole variable domain, filled in from reference TRBV2 and TRBJ2-2, reads EPEVTQTPSHQVTQMGQEVILRCVPISNHLYFYWYRQILGQKVEFLVSFYNNEISEKSEIFDDQFSVERPDGSNFTLKIRSTKLEDSAMYFCASTHKRGGDTGELFFGEGSRLTVL.

This clonotype came up many times. The V gene is TRBV12-3 or TRBV12-4, the J gene TRBJ2-5, with 8 bases that match TRBD1. The trim removed 5 bases at V and 5 bases at J, leaving 10 bases unmatched. This CDR3 region has 15 residues. The CDR3: CASSPTAGGRETQYF. The CDR3 DNA reads TGTGCCAGCAGTCCGACCGCAGGGGGCAGGGAGACCCAGTACTTC.

This clonotype was seen many times. Relative to the germline gene, one junction end is altered; a read error may explain this. J is TRBJ1-5 and V is TRBV19; D ambiguous. CDR3 size: 15 residues. Germline CDR1 is LNHDA and CDR2 is SQIVND (reference sequence). DNA of the CDR3: TGTGCCAGTAGTATACCCCAGGCGAGCAGTCAGCCCCAGCATTTT. This gives the protein CASSIPQASSQPQHF.